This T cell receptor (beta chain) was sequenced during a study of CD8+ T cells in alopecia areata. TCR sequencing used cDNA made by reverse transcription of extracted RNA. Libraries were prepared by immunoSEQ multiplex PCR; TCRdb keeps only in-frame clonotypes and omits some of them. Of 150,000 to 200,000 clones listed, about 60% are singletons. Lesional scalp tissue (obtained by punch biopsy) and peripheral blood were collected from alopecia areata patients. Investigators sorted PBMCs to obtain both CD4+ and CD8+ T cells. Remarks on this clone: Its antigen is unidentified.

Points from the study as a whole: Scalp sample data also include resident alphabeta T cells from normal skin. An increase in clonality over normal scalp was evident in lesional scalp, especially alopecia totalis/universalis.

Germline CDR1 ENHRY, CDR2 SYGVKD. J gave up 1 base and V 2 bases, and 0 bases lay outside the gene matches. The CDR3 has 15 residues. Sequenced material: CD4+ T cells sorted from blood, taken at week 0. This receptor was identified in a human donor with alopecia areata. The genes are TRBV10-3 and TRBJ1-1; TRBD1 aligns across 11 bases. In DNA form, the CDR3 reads TGTGCCATCAGTGAGGGACAGGGGGCGAACACTGAAGCTTTCTTT. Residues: CAISEGQGANTEAFF.